The clone carrying this T cell receptor beta chain has a handful of counts. These data come from a study of T cell responses to AZD1222 COVID-19 vaccine. Assay: immunoSEQ multiplex PCR; the TCRdb copy retains only in-frame clones and omits some. Of some 150,000 clones listed, approximately 89% are singletons. The CDR3 is made up of 15 amino acids. V was pared by 5 bases and J by 2 bases, with 7 bases of the junction left unmatched. Germline CDR1 reads SGHTA; CDR2 reads FQGNSA. Sequenced here: peripheral blood, sampled 28 days after the second AZD1222 dose. The origin of this receptor is an adult who received the AZD1222 COVID-19 vaccine. V is TRBV7-2 and J is TRBJ2-7; TRBD2 matches 9 bases. CDR3 residues: CASSQTSGLTYEQYF. The DNA of the CDR3 is TGTGCCAGCAGCCAAACTAGCGGGCTTACCTACGAGCAGTACTTC.